The 24 T cell receptor beta chains below come from one sample, sequenced in a study of T cell responses to AZD1222 COVID-19 vaccine. Sequenced by immunoSEQ multiplex PCR; TCRdb stores in-frame clones only, minus some. The sample includes 150,000 to 160,000 clones, 90% seen only once; the top ten take less than 2%. The source material was peripheral blood, sampled on day 0 of AZD1222 vaccination. The source is an adult in good health.

As concerns this clone: The junction shows a germline mismatch at one end, possibly a read error. The V call is TRBV7-9, the J call TRBJ1-2; TRBD1 might be the D (6 bases). This CDR3 has 12 residues. Germline values: CDR1 SEHNR, CDR2 FQNEAQ (reference sequence). In nucleotides, the CDR3 is TGCGGGCAACAGGGCAATTCTGGTGGCTACACCTTC. Its protein is CGQQGNSGGYTF.

The chain couples TRBV18 to TRBJ2-2, with 8 bases fitting TRBD1. CDR1 is KGHSH, CDR2 LQKENI, per germline. Trimming removed 3 bases from V and 5 bases from J; junction bases left unmatched: 2. This CDR3 region has 14 residues. CDR3 loop: CASSPTGETGELFF. DNA for the CDR3: TGTGCCAGCTCACCGACAGGGGAAACCGGGGAGCTGTTTTTT.

The CDR3 sequence: CASSSRGGVSNQPQHF. The DNA for the CDR3 is TGTGCCAGCAGCTCGAGGGGGGGAGTGAGCAATCAGCCCCAGCATTTT. The chain uses TRBV5-6 and TRBJ1-5; a weak D match, TRBD1 (6 bases). Trimming removed 3 bases from V and 1 base from J, with 14 bases in between. This CDR3 spans 16 amino acids. Germline assignment: CDR1 SGHDT and CDR2 YYEEEE. Full variable domain (remainder filled in from reference TRBV5-6 and TRBJ1-5): DAGVTQSPTHLIKTRGQQVTLRCSPKSGHDTVSWYQQALGQGPQFIFQYYEEEERQRGNFPDRFSGHQFPNYSSELNVNALLLGDSALYLCASSSRGGVSNQPQHFGDGTRLSIL.

CDR3 residues: CASSARLAGEYNEQFF. CDR3 nucleotides: TGTGCCAGCAGCGCCCGACTAGCGGGAGAGTACAATGAGCAGTTCTTC. V is TRBV7-3 and J is TRBJ2-1; 12 bases match TRBD2. The CDR3 runs 16 residues. The V segment lost 5 bases and the J segment 4 bases; nucleotides outside the gene matches: 6. Germline CDR1 and CDR2: SGHTA and FQGTGA.

This clone was counted a few times. The gene calls are TRBV24-1 and TRBJ1-5; TRBD1 is a possible D gene (6 bases). The CDR3 covers 17 residues. Trimming removed 6 bases at V and 1 base at J, with 18 bases between. Germline values: CDR1 KGHDR, CDR2 SFDVKD. The CDR3 bases are TGTGCCACCAGTAGCGGTTTTGGTCAGGGGAGCAATCAGCCCCAGCATTTT. This sequence encodes CATSSGFGQGSNQPQHF.

The V call is TRBV28, the J call TRBJ1-4; 8 nucleotides line up with TRBD1. V lost 5 bases and J lost 2; bases outside the gene matches: 4. CDR3 size: 15 residues. Per the germline V gene, CDR1 is MDHEN and CDR2 is SYDVKM. The CDR3 region has the DNA TGTGCCAGCAGTGACCAGGGGGCGACTAATGAAAAACTGTTTTTT. It specifies CASSDQGATNEKLFF.

This rearrangement joins TRBV14 to TRBJ1-2; 9 bases map to TRBD1. The CDR3 runs to 14 residues. Germline CDR1 is SGHDN and CDR2 is FVKESK. With 4 bases clipped from V and 3 bases from J, the junction kept 3 bases outside the gene matches. The CDR3 region has the DNA TGTGCCAGCAGCCGGGACAGGGTAGACTATGGCTACACCTTC. It is translated as CASSRDRVDYGYTF.

J is TRBJ2-2 and V is TRBV7-2, with TRBD2 matching 8 bases. This CDR3 is 14 amino acids long. Germline trimming cut 5 bases from V and 5 bases from J; bases unmatched to any gene: 4. Per the germline V gene, CDR1 is SGHTA and CDR2 is FQGNSA. CDR3 DNA sequence: TGTGCCAGCAGCCCCTCTAGCGGGACCGGGGAGCTGTTTTTT. It is translated as CASSPSSGTGELFF. Full variable domain (rest looked up from reference TRBV7-2 and TRBJ2-2): GAGVSQSPSNKVTEKGKDVELRCDPISGHTALYWYRQSLGQGLEFLIYFQGNSAPDKSGLPSDRFSAERTGGSVSTLTIQRTQQEDSAVYLCASSPSSGTGELFFGEGSRLTVL.

For the CDR3, the DNA is TGCGCCAGCAGTGAACTAGCCGGGTACAATGAGCAGTTCTTC. This sequence encodes CASSELAGYNEQFF. The chain carries TRBV10-1 and TRBJ2-1; maybe TRBD2 (6 bases). The CDR3 length is 14 residues. Deletions cut 3 bases from V and 4 bases from J, with 10 bases between. Germline CDR1 WNHNN, CDR2 SYGVQD (reference sequence).

The chain recombines TRBV4-3 with TRBJ2-7; D is unresolved. CDR3 length equals 13 residues. The V end was cut by 0 bases, the J end by 2 bases, with 5 bases between. Germline CDR1 is LGHNA and CDR2 is YSLEER. In nucleotides, the CDR3 is TGCGCCAGCAGCCAAGATTTCGCCTACGAGCAGTACTTC. Protein: CASSQDFAYEQYF.

The chain carries TRBV15 and TRBJ2-5; TRBD2 matches 7 bases. CDR3 length equals 16 residues. The germline CDR1 and CDR2 sequences are LNHNV and YYDKDF (reference sequence). V trimming: 1 base; J trimming: 5 bases; junction bases outside the gene matches: 10. CDR3 in DNA: TGTGCCACCAGCAGAGTCCATTTGACTAGCTTCGAGACCCAGTACTTC. Amino acids: CATSRVHLTSFETQYF.

V gene TRBV19 combines with J gene TRBJ1-5; no clear D. This CDR3 is built from 18 residues. Germline CDR1 reads LNHDA; CDR2 reads SQIVND (reference sequence). V was clipped by 7 bases and J by 0 bases, with 22 bases between them. The CDR3, as DNA: TGTGCCAGTACTGAAACATATTCCGGGGTACATAGCAATCAGCCCCAGCATTTT. It codes for CASTETYSGVHSNQPQHF.

This CDR3 is CASTLRGGDGYTF. CDR3 coding DNA: TGCGCCAGCACCCTCCGGGGGGGAGATGGCTACACCTTC. The chain is built from TRBV5-1 and TRBJ1-2; tentatively, D is TRBD1 (5 bases). V gave up 6 bases and J gave up 6 bases, with 15 bases separating them. The CDR3 length is 13 residues. Germline lookup yields CDR1 SGHRS and CDR2 YFSETQ.

This clone was picked up one time. The chain joins TRBV27 to TRBJ2-5, with 13 bases lining up with TRBD2. Looked up from germline, CDR1 is MNHEY and CDR2 is SMNVEV (reference sequence). This CDR3 spans 17 amino acids. Germline trimming cut 5 bases from V and 4 bases from J; bases unmatched to any gene: 10. The CDR3 loop reads CASSREGLAGSGETQYF. As DNA, the CDR3 is TGTGCCAGCAGTCGCGAGGGACTAGCGGGATCGGGAGAGACCCAGTACTTC.

The rearrangement links TRBV18 to TRBJ1-5; possibly TRBD1 for D (6 bases). Germline V lookup: CDR1 KGHSH, CDR2 LQKENI. The CDR3 extends over 15 amino acids. V was trimmed by 5 bases and J by 2 bases, leaving 13 bases between them. The DNA of the CDR3 is TGTGCCAGCTCAGGGTACAGGGAGGGCAATCAGCCCCAGCATTTT. Encoded protein: CASSGYREGNQPQHF. The whole variable domain, filled in from reference TRBV18 and TRBJ1-5, reads NAGVMQNPRHLVRRRGQEARLRCSPMKGHSHVYWYRQLPEEGLKFMVYLQKENIIDESGMPKERFSAEFPKEGPSILRIQQVVRGDSAAYFCASSGYREGNQPQHFGDGTRLSIL.

The chain is built from TRBV24-1 and TRBJ2-5; D is possibly TRBD1 or TRBD2 (5 bases each). The germline V gene encodes CDR1 KGHDR and CDR2 SFDVKD. This CDR3 region has 13 residues. The V end lost 9 bases, the J end lost 5 bases, and 15 bases lay between the germline ends. CDR3 in amino acids: CATSGTVSETQYF. CDR3 coding DNA: TGTGCCACCTCTGGGACGGTATCGGAGACCCAGTACTTC.

This clone was picked up one time. CDR3 residues: CASSTDRGFYGYTF. DNA for the CDR3: TGTGCCAGCTCAACGGACAGGGGGTTCTATGGCTACACCTTC. J is TRBJ1-2 and V is TRBV18; 10 bases line up with TRBD1. This CDR3 comprises 14 residues. V was pared by 5 bases and J by 4 bases, with 4 bases of the junction left unmatched. Germline CDR1 is KGHSH and CDR2 is LQKENI.

The V and J genes are TRBV4-1 and TRBJ1-1; TRBD1 matches at 7 bases. The CDR3 sequence is 14 residues long. CDR1 is MGHRA, CDR2 YSYEKL, per germline. With 5 bases clipped from V and 1 base from J, the junction kept 4 bases outside the gene matches. CDR3 nucleotide sequence: TGCGCCAGCAGCGCCCGACAGGGGAACACTGAAGCTTTCTTT. It translates to CASSARQGNTEAFF.

J is TRBJ1-1 and V is TRBV5-1; D is ambiguous. V was shortened by 0 bases and J by 3 bases, with 3 bases between the two germline ends. This CDR3 has 12 amino acids. Per the germline V gene, CDR1 is SGHRS and CDR2 is YFSETQ. DNA of the CDR3: TGCGCCAGCAGCTTGGGGGACACTGAAGCTTTCTTT. This gives the protein CASSLGDTEAFF.

V is TRBV7-3 and J is TRBJ2-1, with 8 bases that match TRBD2. This CDR3 is built from 18 residues. In germline, CDR1 is SGHTA, CDR2 FQGTGA. Trimming removed 5 bases from V and 6 bases from J; junction bases left unmatched: 18. CDR3 DNA: TGTGCCAGCAGCAAGACAGGACTAGCTTCAGGACAAGGCAATGAGCAGTTCTTC. Translated, it gives CASSKTGLASGQGNEQFF.

The chain carries TRBV25-1 and TRBJ2-5; possibly TRBD2 for D (6 bases). Per germline, CDR1 MGHDK and CDR2 SYGVNS. The CDR3 totals 14 residues. Between the trimmed V and J ends, which lost 3 bases and 4 bases, there was a span of 12 bases. CDR3 residues: CASSDGGKRETQYF. The CDR3 DNA reads as TGTGCCAGCAGTGATGGGGGGAAGAGAGAGACCCAGTACTTC.

The genes are TRBV9 and TRBJ2-7, with D uncertain. The germline V and J ends were trimmed by 1 base and 0 bases, with 8 bases remaining between them. CDR3 size: 14 residues. From germline, CDR1 is SGDLS and CDR2 YYNGEE. DNA for the CDR3: TGTGCCAGCAGCGTAAGCGTGAGCTCCTACGAGCAGTACTTC. Its protein is CASSVSVSSYEQYF.

This sequence joins TRBV11-2 and TRBJ1-2; 8 bases fit TRBD1. The CDR3 loop spans 15 amino acids. Losses at the gene ends were 6 bases for V and 7 bases for J; bases not matched to a gene: 13. The germline gives CDR1 SGHAT, CDR2 FQNNGV. The CDR3 DNA reads as TGTGCCAGCAGTAAGGTGGTGACAGGGGATTCTGGCTACACCTTC. This sequence encodes CASSKVVTGDSGYTF.

CDR3 sequence (DNA): TGCGCCAGCAGCCGGGGCGGGGTTCTGGTTGGGGCCAACGTCCTGACTTTC. Translating gives CASSRGGVLVGANVLTF. The chain joins TRBV4-3 to TRBJ2-6; TRBD2 might be the D (6 bases). Germline V gene data show CDR1 as LGHNA and CDR2 as YSLEER. V was trimmed by 4 bases and J by 3 bases, leaving 16 bases between them. This CDR3 spans 17 amino acids.